What follows is one TCR beta chain and its context. Base qualities are not at hand, and no much larger clone is one base apart. The receptor library was made with single-cell sequencing. Sequencing used an Illumina MiSeq. Paired single-cell TCR-alpha and TCR-beta sequences were amplified by three nested PCRs with multiplexed primers covering all TRA and TRB V genes. The study's processing was this. Selected pRESTO steps were used to preprocess reads, and IMGT/HighV-QUEST was used to assign V, D, J genes and CDR3 junctions. Only valid singletons with no more than three chains, each backed by 100 or more reads, were kept as single cells. A clonotype was defined by identical paired TCR-alpha/beta nucleotide sequences, and sharing across patients of only 0.2% to 0.25% pointed to negligible cross-contamination. Repertoire diversity was estimated with an undersampling-corrected Shannon index in samples with more than 20 cells. TCRdb applied fastp at Q25 and MiXCR to the public reads, then kept only in-frame beta chains. For every CDR3 protein sequence, its rows merge into one entry that carries the most common genes and DNA. The V and J calls were determined by TCRdb, not by the authors. The sample contains about 250 distinct CDR3 sequences, around 42% of them found a single time. The ten largest clones add up to around three fifths of the sample.

The data originate from a study of T cells during gluten challenge in celiac disease (dated by TCRdb to about 2017). Broadly, across the study: Paired single-cell TCR sequencing was done for about 7 challenge participants who showed a significant increase in HLA-DQ:gluten tetramer-binding T cells. Blood was collected at baseline, day 6 and day 14 of the challenge, whereas duodenal biopsies were collected at baseline and day 14. On the Illumina MiSeq, paired-end 250 bp sequencing was performed for single-cell libraries and paired-end 300 bp sequencing was performed for bulk libraries.

Blood cells were gated as tetramer-binding CD4+ effector-memory gut-homing T cells defined as CD3+, CD45RA-, CD62L- and integrin beta7+, with lineage markers excluded. A 14-day oral dietary gluten challenge was undertaken by treated celiac disease patients on a gluten-free diet so that recall of gluten-specific T cells could be studied. An Aria II cell sorter was used to sort cells as single cells, and also in bulk when tetramer-positive cells were relatively plentiful. Peripheral blood mononuclear cells were isolated using Ficoll density gradient centrifugation and were cryopreserved prior to staining. Before tetramer-binding CD4+ T cells were sorted, thawed cells were stained with a pool of PE-conjugated HLA-DQ:gluten tetramers that present immunodominant gluten epitopes. After HLA-DQ:gluten tetramer staining, the blood samples went through tetramer-based enrichment. Results the study describes overall, beyond this receptor: Clonal expansion rose on day 6, as shown by reduced sample-corrected Shannon diversity of circulating gluten-specific T cells. Across about 7 patients, roughly 11-45% of single-cell TCR-alpha/beta clonotypes at the latest time point were also found at baseline, with roughly 52-56% being obtained from bulk data. Gluten-specific T cells in the circulation reached a peak on day 6, and the day-6 repertoire appeared to be made up largely of expanded preexisting memory clonotypes.

The sequencing here drew on gluten-specific CD4+ T cells sorted from blood using tetramers, taken at baseline or on day 6, 14 or 28 of gluten challenge (not recorded which). This receptor was obtained from a female donor with celiac disease.

In nucleotide form, the sequence is TGCAGTGCTAGAAAGAGCGGGGGGTACTACAATGAGCAGTTCTTC. Its protein is CSARKSGGYYNEQFF. This chain joins TRBV20-1 to TRBJ2-1, with TRBD2 matching 9 junction bases. The CDR3 covers 15 residues, taking in both the cysteine and the phenylalanine. The sequence is cut down to CDR3 DNA, 45 bases in frame from base 1. CDR1 and CDR2, per the germline V gene (reference sequence), are DFQATT and SNEGSKA. The junction shows trimming of 2 bases on V and 3 bases on J, and the gene matches do not reach 5 bases of it.